The 5 T cell receptor beta chains presented below share a single source sample, sequenced in a study of blood T cells in healthy people across ages. The second PCR ran about 6 to 12 cycles with a sample-barcoded 5' primer and J-beta primers. TCRdb reprocessed the 5' RACE reads with MiXCR, giving one entry per CDR3 protein. The sample gives 1.8 million or so distinct CDR3 sequences, 35% to 50% of which show up once; more than 20% is in the top ten. What was sequenced was blood. These receptors were taken from a human donor in good health.

This clonotype has more than one count but fewer than ten. The chain recombines TRBV7-9 with TRBJ1-1; D remains ambiguous. This CDR3 has 12 amino acids. CDR1 and CDR2 (germline): SEHNR, FQNEAQ (reference sequence). Trimming removed 5 bases from V and 6 bases from J, with 10 bases in between. DNA for the CDR3: TGTGCCAGCAGCCCGGGGTTGGCTGAAGCTTTCTTT. Protein: CASSPGLAEAFF. Full variable domain (missing parts from reference TRBV7-9 and TRBJ1-1): DTGVSQNPRHKITKRGQNVTFRCDPISEHNRLYWYRQTLGQGPEFLTYFQNEAQLEKSRLLSDRFSAERPKGSFSTLEIQRTEQGDSAMYLCASSPGLAEAFFGQGTRLTVV.

V is TRBV7-2 and J is TRBJ2-7, with 8 nucleotides matching TRBD1. The J call could be wrong; TRBJ2-5 is a better fit for the DNA end. Germline V gene data show CDR1 as SGHTA and CDR2 as FQGNSA. This CDR3 region has 16 residues. The CDR3 sequence: CASSLGTDRAAETQYF. CDR3 in DNA: TGTGCCAGCAGCTTAGGTACGGACAGGGCGGCAGAGACCCAGTACTTC.

This chain connects TRBV20-1 to TRBJ2-7; 8 bases align to TRBD2. V was clipped by 3 bases and J by 1 base; unmatched bases: 5. Germline CDR1 DFQATT, CDR2 SNEGSKA (reference sequence). The length of the CDR3 is 14 residues. The chain's CDR3 is CSASKRGTSYEQYF. The DNA for the CDR3 is TGCAGTGCTAGCAAGCGGGGGACTTCCTACGAGCAGTACTTC.

The sample holds many counts of this clonotype. The chain links TRBV4-3 to TRBJ2-3, with TRBD2 matching 10 bases. The germline V gene encodes CDR1 LGHNA and CDR2 YSLEER. With V trimmed by 5 bases and J by 4 bases, 6 bases remained unmatched. This CDR3 is built from 15 residues. The DNA for the CDR3 is TGCGCCAGCAGCACACTAGCGGGGCCCGCAGATACGCAGTATTTT. It is translated as CASSTLAGPADTQYF.

This clonotype was observed a handful of times. The V gene is TRBV7-6, the J gene TRBJ2-7; a possible D gene is TRBD1 (6 bases). The CDR3 extends over 16 amino acids. Germline V CDR1 and CDR2: SGHVS, FNYEAQ. The V end lost 1 base, the J end lost 6 bases, and 19 bases lay between the germline ends. The CDR3 loop is CASSLEGVSDSREQYF. The CDR3 DNA reads as TGTGCCAGCAGCTTAGAGGGCGTTTCGGACAGTCGCGAGCAGTACTTC.